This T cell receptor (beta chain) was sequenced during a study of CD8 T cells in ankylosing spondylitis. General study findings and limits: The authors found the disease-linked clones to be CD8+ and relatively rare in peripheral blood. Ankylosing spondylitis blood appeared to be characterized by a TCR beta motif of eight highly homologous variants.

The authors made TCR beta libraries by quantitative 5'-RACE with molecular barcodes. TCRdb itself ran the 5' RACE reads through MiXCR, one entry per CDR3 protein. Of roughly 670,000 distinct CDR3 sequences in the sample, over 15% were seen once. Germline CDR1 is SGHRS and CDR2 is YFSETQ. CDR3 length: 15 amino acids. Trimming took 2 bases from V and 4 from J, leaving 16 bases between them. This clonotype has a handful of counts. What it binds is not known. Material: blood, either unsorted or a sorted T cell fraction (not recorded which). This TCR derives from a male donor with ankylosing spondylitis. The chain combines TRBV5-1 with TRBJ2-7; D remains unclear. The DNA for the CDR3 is TGCGCCAGCAGCTTCGGGTCCCTCGGTGGTTACGAGCAGTACTTC. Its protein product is CASSFGSLGGYEQYF.